This record concerns one T cell receptor (beta chain) sequence. A much larger clone differs from this one at a single base, so this may be a read error. TCRbeta libraries were built with three rounds of nested PCR, modified from ARM-PCR. TCRdb re-called the multiplex PCR reads with MiXCR, one entry per CDR3 protein. Of tens of thousands of distinct CDR3 sequences in the sample, less than 75% were seen once. The CDR3 totals 13 residues. Per the germline V gene, CDR1 is SEHNR and CDR2 is FQNEAQ (reference sequence). This entry is derived from a study of tumor and adjacent non-tumor tissue in lung cancer. No cell sorting was done before RNA was extracted from the tissue.

The receptor comes from a man aged 55 to 69 with non-small cell lung cancer. V usage is TRBV7-9 and J usage is TRBJ2-7, with TRBD2 as a possible D gene (6 bases). Sequencing was carried out using lung tumor tissue. DNA of the CDR3: TGTGCCAGCAGCTTTGGGACTTACTACGAGCGGTACTTC. Translation: CASSFGTYYERYF. Together with reference TRBV7-9 and TRBJ2-7, the CDR3 gives the full variable domain: DTGVSQNPRHKITKRGQNVTFRCDPISEHNRLYWYRQTLGQGPEFLTYFQNEAQLEKSRLLSDRFSAERPKGSFSTLEIQRTEQGDSAMYLCASSFGTYYERYFGPGTRLTVT.